This TCR beta chain originates from a study of human T cells and chemical hapten exposure. The sample holds many counts of this clonotype. TCRdb processed the RACE reads anew with MiXCR; each CDR3 protein has one entry. The table has around 27,000 distinct CDR3 sequences, 5.8% seen once. As for time point: patch test 3, about 24 weeks after DPC sensitization. The sample's treatment: therapeutic diphenylcyclopropenone sensitization with weekly scalp DPC. CDR1 and CDR2 from the germline V gene are KGHSH and LQKENI. CDR3 length: 14 amino acids. V dropped 0 bases and J dropped 5 bases, with 7 bases sitting between them.

This clonotype was sampled from a man younger than 40 with alopecia areata. Some clones in this sample may be carry-over from other donors' samples. This chain joins TRBV18 and TRBJ2-2, with D unresolved. The sequencing used whole blood, collected in connection with sensitization to the hapten diphenylcyclopropenone (DPC). DNA of the CDR3: TGTGCCAGCTCACCACCGAGTATGACCGGGGAGCTGTTTTTT. It specifies CASSPPSMTGELFF. The variable domain in full, with the rest retrieved from reference TRBV18 and TRBJ2-2, is NAGVMQNPRHLVRRRGQEARLRCSPMKGHSHVYWYRQLPEEGLKFMVYLQKENIIDESGMPKERFSAEFPKEGPSILRIQQVVRGDSAAYFCASSPPSMTGELFFGEGSRLTVL.